This is a list of T cell receptor beta chains from one sample in a study of lymphopenia after photon versus proton radiotherapy. TCRdb's table, derived via immunoSEQ multiplex PCR, lists solely in-frame clones and lacks some. The data hold about 30,000 clones, with approximately 87% observed a single time. The source material was peripheral blood, sampled from a patient treated with proton-based radiotherapy. These receptor sequences come from a woman in her sixties with cholangiocarcinoma. Some clones in this sample may be carry-over from other donors' samples. The CDR3 runs from the conserved cysteine through the conserved F or W. A D gene is named only where the DNA matches it firmly. Not all rows give a size; the values are once, few, many and, for expanded clones, a class.

size	J	V	D	CDR3	DNA
.	TRBJ2-1	TRBV2	.	CASGATESSYNEQFF	TGTGCCAGCGGGGCGACGGAAAGCTCCTACAATGAGCAGTTCTTC
few	TRBJ2-7	TRBV10-1	TRBD2	CASSAGTSSVGEQYF	TGCGCCAGCAGTGCCGGGACTAGCAGCGTAGGGGAGCAGTACTTC
once	TRBJ1-2	TRBV6-5	TRBD1	CASSPGTGGHYGYTF	TGTGCCAGCAGTCCCGGGACAGGGGGCCACTATGGCTACACCTTC
many	TRBJ1-5	TRBV4-1	.	CASSQVLGGYQPQHF	TGCGCCAGCAGCCAGGTTCTCGGGGGTTATCAGCCCCAGCATTTT
.	TRBJ2-1	TRBV9	.	CASSVGPIYNEQFF	TGTGCCAGCAGCGTAGGACCTATCTACAATGAGCAGTTCTTC
.	TRBJ2-1	TRBV5-4	TRBD2	CASGPGLAGYNEQFF	TGTGCCAGCGGGCCGGGACTAGCTGGCTACAATGAGCAGTTCTTC
few	TRBJ1-2	TRBV29-1	.	CSVEEDEGIYGYTF	TGCAGCGTTGAAGAGGATGAAGGCATCTATGGCTACACCTTC
once	TRBJ2-7	TRBV7-3	.	CASSLAGRSSYEQYF	TGTGCCAGCAGCTTAGCCGGGCGGAGCTCCTACGAGCAGTACTTC
once	TRBJ1-1	TRBV6-1	.	CASSGVQGLNTEAFF	TGTGCCAGCAGTGGGGTCCAGGGACTGAACACTGAAGCTTTCTTT
.	TRBJ2-1	TRBV27	.	CASRPTGRHNEQFF	TGTGCCAGCAGGCCCACAGGTCGCCACAATGAGCAGTTCTTC
.	TRBJ2-1	TRBV4-1	TRBD2	CASSQAPKAAGGGNEQFF	TGCGCCAGCAGCCAAGCTCCAAAAGCCGCGGGGGGCGGGAATGAGCAGTTCTTC
.	TRBJ2-2	TRBV27	.	CASSPLTGELFF	TGTGCCAGCAGTCCCCTTACCGGGGAGCTGTTTTTT
.	TRBJ2-7	TRBV6-1	.	CASRVGHSNIGGHF	TGTGCCAGCAGGGTTGGTCACTCAAATATCGGGGGACACTTC
once	TRBJ1-6	TRBV14	.	CASSQGREYSPLHF	TGTGCCAGCAGCCAGGGCAGGGAATATTCACCCCTCCACTTT
few	TRBJ2-7	TRBV7-8	.	CASSLIGQVSYEQYF	TGTGCCAGCAGCTTAATCGGGCAGGTCTCCTACGAGCAGTACTTC